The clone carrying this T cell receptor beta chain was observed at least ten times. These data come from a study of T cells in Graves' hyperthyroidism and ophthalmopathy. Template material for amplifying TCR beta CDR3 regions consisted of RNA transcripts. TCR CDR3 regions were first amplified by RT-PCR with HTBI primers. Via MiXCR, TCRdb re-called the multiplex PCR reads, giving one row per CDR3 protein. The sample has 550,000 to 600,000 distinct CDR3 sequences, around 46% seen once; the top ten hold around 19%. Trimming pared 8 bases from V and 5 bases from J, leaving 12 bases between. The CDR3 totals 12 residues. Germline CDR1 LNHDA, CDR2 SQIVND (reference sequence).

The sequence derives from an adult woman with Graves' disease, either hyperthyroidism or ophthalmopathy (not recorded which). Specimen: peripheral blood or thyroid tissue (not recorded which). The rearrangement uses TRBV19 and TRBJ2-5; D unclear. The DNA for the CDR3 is TGTGCCAGTGCCGCCGATGGGGAGACCCAGTACTTC. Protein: CASAADGETQYF.